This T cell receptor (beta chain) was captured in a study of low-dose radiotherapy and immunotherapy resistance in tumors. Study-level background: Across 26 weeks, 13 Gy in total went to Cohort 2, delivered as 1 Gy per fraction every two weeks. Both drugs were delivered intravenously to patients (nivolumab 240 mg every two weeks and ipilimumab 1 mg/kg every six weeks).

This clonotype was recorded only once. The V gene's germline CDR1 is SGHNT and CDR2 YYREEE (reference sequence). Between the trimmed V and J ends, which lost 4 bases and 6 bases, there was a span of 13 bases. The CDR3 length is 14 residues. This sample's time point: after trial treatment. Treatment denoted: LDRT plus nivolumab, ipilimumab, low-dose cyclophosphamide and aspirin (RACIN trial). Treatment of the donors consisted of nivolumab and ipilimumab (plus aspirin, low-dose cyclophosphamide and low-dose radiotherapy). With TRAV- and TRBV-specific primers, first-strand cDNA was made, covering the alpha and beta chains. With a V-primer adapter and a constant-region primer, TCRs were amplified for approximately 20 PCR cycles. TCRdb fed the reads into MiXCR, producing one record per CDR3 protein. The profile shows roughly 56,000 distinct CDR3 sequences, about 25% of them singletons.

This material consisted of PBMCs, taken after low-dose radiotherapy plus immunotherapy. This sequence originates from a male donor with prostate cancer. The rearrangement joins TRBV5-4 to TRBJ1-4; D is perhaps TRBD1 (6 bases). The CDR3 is CASSTAGQHEKLFF. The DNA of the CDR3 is TGTGCCAGCAGCACAGCGGGACAACATGAAAAACTGTTTTTT.